This T cell receptor (beta chain) comes out of a study of shared clonotypes between healthy human individuals. Clones were read by immunoSEQ multiplex PCR, and TCRdb kept only the in-frame ones, dropping some. The sample consists of 2 million to 3 million clones, roughly 93% of them appearing once. CDR1 is MDHEN, CDR2 SYDVKM, per germline. Between the trimmed V and J ends, which lost 5 bases and 2 bases, there was a span of 16 bases. CDR3 size: 15 residues. Sequenced input: naive CD4+ T cells from PBMCs. Subset meaning: CD45RA+ positively selected. The sequence came from a man aged 18 to 29 in good health. Some clones in this sample may be carry-over from other donors' samples. V usage is TRBV28 and J usage is TRBJ2-7; D may be TRBD2 (6 bases). The CDR3 here is CASSPGGGTPYEQYF. CDR3 bases: TGTGCCAGCAGTCCGGGCGGAGGGACCCCCTACGAGCAGTACTTC.